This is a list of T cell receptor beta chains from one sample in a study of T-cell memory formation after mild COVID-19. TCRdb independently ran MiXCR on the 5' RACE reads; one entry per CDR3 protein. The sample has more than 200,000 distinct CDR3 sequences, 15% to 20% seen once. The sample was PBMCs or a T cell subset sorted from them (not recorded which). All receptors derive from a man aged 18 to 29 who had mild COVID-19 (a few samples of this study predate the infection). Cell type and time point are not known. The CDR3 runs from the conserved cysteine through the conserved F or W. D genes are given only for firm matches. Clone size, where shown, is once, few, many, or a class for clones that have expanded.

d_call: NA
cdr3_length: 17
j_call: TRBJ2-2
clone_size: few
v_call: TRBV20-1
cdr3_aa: CSARRAGRTGFTGELFF
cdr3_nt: TGCAGTGCTAGAAGGGCCGGGAGGACAGGGTTCACCGGGGAGCTGTTTTTT

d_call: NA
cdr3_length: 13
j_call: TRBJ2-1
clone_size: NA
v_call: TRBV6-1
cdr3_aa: CASSEYTPGEQFF
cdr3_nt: TGTGCCAGCAGTGAATATACCCCCGGGGAGCAGTTCTTC

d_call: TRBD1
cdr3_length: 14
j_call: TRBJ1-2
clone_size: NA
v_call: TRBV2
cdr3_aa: CASSEGQINYGYTF
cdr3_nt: TGTGCCAGCAGTGAGGGACAGATTAACTATGGCTACACCTTC

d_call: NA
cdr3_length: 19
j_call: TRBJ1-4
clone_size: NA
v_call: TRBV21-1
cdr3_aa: CASSKDNPGEPITNEKLFF
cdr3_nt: TGTGCCAGCAGCAAAGACAATCCGGGGGAACCCATAACTAATGAAAAACTGTTTTTT

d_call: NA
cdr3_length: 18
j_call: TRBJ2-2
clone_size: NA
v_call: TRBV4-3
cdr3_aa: CASSQDGGGSTFGGELFF
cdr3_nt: TGCGCCAGCAGCCAAGATGGAGGGGGCTCTACCTTCGGTGGGGAGCTGTTTTTT

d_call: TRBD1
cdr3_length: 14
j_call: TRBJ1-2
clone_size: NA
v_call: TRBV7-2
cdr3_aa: CASSLGQGNEGYTF
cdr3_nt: TGTGCCAGCAGCTTAGGACAGGGAAACGAGGGCTACACCTTC

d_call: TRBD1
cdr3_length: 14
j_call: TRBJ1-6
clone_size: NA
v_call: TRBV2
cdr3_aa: CASVETGGILPLHF
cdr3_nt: TGTGCCAGCGTGGAAACAGGGGGTATTCTTCCCCTCCACTTT

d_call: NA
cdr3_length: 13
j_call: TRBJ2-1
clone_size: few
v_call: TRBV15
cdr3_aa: CATSSNRGNEQFF
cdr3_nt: TGTGCCACCAGCAGTAATCGGGGCAATGAGCAGTTCTTC

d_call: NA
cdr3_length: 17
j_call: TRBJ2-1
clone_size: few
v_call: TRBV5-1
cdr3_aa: CASSLFLSPSSYNEQFF
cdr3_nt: TGCGCCAGCAGCCTCTTTCTATCCCCTAGCTCCTACAATGAGCAGTTCTTC

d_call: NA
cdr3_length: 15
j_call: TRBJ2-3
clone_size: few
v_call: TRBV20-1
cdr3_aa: CSARDGGKGADTQYF
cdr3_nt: TGCAGTGCCCGAGACGGAGGGAAAGGCGCAGATACGCAGTATTTT

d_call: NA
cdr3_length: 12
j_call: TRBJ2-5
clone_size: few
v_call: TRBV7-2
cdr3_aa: CASSASFVTQYF
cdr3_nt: TGTGCCAGCAGCGCCAGCTTCGTGACCCAGTACTTC

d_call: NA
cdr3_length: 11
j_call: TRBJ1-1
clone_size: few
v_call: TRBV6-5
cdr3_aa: CAAEGNTEAFF
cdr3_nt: TGTGCCGCCGAGGGGAACACTGAAGCTTTCTTT

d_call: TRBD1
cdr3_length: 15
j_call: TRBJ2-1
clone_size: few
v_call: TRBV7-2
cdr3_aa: CASSLVGTGNNEQFF
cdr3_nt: TGTGCCAGCAGCTTAGTGGGGACAGGGAACAATGAGCAGTTCTTC

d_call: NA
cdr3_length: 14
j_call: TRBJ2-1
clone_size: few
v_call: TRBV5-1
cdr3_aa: CASSRRDAGNEQFF
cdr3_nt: TGCGCCAGCAGCCGCCGGGACGCAGGCAATGAGCAGTTCTTC

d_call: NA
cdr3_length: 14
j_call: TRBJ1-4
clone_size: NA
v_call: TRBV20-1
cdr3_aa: CSARVWGTNEKLFF
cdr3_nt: TGCAGTGCTAGAGTTTGGGGAACTAATGAAAAACTGTTTTTT

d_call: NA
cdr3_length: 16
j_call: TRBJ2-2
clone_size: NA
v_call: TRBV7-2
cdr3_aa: CASSLYYNANTGELFF
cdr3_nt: TGTGCCAGCAGCTTATATTACAACGCGAACACCGGGGAGCTGTTTTTT

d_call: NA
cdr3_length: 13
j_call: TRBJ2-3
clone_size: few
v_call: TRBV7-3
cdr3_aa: CASRKSAGDTQYF
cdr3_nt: TGTGCCAGCCGAAAGAGTGCAGGGGATACGCAGTATTTT

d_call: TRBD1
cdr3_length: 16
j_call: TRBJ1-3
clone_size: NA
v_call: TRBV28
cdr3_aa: CASSPRQGKAGNTIYF
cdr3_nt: TGTGCCAGCAGTCCGAGACAGGGGAAAGCTGGAAACACCATATATTTT

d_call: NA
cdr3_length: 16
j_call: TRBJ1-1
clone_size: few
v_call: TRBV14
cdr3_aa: CASSQDRGPLNTEAFF
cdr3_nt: TGTGCCAGCAGCCAAGATCGGGGGCCGTTGAACACTGAAGCTTTCTTT

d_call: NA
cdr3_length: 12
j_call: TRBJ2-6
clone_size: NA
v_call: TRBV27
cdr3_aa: CAVSSGANVLTF
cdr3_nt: TGTGCCGTATCCTCTGGGGCCAACGTCCTGACTTTC

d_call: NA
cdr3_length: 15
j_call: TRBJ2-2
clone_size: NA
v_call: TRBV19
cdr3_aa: CAVRIGTWRTGELFF
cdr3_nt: TGTGCCGTACGGATCGGGACATGGAGGACCGGGGAGCTGTTTTTT

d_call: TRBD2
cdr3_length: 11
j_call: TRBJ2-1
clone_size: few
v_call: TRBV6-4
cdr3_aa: CASSETAGPPF
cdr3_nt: TGTGCCAGCAGTGAGACAGCGGGGCCCCCCTTC

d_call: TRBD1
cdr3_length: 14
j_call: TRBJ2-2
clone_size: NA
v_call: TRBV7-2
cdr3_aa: CASSVQGAGGELFF
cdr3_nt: TGTGCCAGCAGCGTACAGGGGGCGGGCGGGGAGCTGTTTTTT

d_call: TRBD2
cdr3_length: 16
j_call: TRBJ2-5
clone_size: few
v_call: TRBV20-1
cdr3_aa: CSASKGLAGGSGTQYF
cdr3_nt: TGCAGTGCTAGTAAAGGACTAGCGGGGGGGTCCGGGACCCAGTACTTC

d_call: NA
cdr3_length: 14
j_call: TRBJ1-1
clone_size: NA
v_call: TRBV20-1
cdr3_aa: CSLPNRDGNTEAFF
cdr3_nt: TGCAGTCTTCCAAACCGGGACGGCAACACTGAAGCTTTCTTT

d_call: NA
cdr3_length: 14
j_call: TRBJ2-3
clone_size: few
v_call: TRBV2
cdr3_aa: CASSEGTAGGTQYF
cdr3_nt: TGTGCCAGCAGTGAGGGGACAGCAGGGGGGACGCAGTATTTT

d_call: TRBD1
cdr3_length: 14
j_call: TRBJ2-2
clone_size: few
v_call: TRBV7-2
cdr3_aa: CASSYYQGAGELFF
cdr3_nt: TGTGCCAGCAGCTACTACCAGGGGGCCGGGGAGCTGTTTTTT

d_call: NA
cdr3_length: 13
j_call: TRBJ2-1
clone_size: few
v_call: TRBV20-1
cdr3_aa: CSARAASYNEQFF
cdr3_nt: TGCAGTGCTAGAGCTGCCTCCTACAATGAGCAGTTCTTC

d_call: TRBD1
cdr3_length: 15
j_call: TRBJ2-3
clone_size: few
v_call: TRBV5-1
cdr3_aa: CASSLAQGAADTQYF
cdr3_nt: TGCGCCAGCAGCTTGGCACAGGGGGCAGCAGATACGCAGTATTTT